Following are 2 T cell receptor beta chains from one sample sequenced in a study of post-analysis software for immune sequencing data. These TCRs' antigens remain unknown. Regarding the study as a whole: Patients showed TRBV5-6, TRBV5-1 and TRBV20-1 among four to six TRBV segments more frequent than in controls.

Prepared libraries of TCR beta cDNA carried unique molecular identifiers. TCRdb ran MiXCR on the PCR reads and lists one entry per CDR3 protein. The table lists hundreds of thousands of distinct CDR3 sequences, roughly 45% of them singletons. The sequencing sample was made of blood. These receptors came from a girl between 5 and 17 years old with multiple sclerosis.

The V and J genes are TRBV7-6 and TRBJ2-7; a weak D match, TRBD1 (5 bases). Germline assignment: CDR1 SGHVS and CDR2 FNYEAQ. This CDR3 spans 17 amino acids. The V end was cut by 4 bases, the J end by 2 bases, with 21 bases between. This CDR3 is CASSSYPRQNRPYEQYF. Here the CDR3 DNA reads TGTGCCAGCAGCTCCTATCCGAGACAGAATCGACCCTACGAGCAGTACTTC.

V and J are TRBV7-2 and TRBJ2-3; D perhaps matches TRBD1 (8 bases). Trimming took off 6 bases at V and 6 bases at J, with 19 bases between the two ends. The V gene's germline CDR1 is SGHTA and CDR2 FQGNSA. The CDR3 has 15 amino acids. The CDR3 DNA sequence: TGTGCCAGCAGTCAAAACAGGGGGGGCTTGGATACGCAGTATTTT. Amino acid sequence: CASSQNRGGLDTQYF.